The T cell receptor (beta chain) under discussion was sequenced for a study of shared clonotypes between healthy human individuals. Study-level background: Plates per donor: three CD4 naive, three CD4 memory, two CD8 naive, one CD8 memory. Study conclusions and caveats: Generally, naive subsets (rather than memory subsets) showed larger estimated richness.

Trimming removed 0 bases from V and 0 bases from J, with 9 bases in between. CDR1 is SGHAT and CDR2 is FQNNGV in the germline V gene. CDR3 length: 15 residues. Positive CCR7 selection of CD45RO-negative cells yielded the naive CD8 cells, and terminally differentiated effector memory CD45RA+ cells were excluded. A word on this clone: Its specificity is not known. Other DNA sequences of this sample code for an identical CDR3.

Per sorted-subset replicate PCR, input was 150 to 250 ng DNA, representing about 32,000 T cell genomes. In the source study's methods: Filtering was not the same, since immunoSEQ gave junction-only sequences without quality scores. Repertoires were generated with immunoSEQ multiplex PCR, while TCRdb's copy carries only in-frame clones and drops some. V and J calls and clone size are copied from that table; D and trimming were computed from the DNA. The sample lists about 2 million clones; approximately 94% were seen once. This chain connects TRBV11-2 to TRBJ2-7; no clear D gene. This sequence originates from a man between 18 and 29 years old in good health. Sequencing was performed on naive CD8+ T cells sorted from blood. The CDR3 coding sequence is TGTGCCAGCAGCTTAGAGCCGACGGGCTCCTACGAGCAGTACTTC. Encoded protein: CASSLEPTGSYEQYF.